The 3 T cell receptor beta chains below come from one sample, sequenced in a study of cytotoxic CD8 clonotypes in ibrutinib-treated CLL. Method: immunoSEQ multiplex PCR; TCRdb's copy keeps in-frame clones and lacks some. This table has roughly 160,000 clones, less than 85% appearing once. The sample here was PBMCs, taken after 24 months of ibrutinib treatment. These receptors were obtained from a human donor with chronic lymphocytic leukemia.

V usage is TRBV28 and J usage is TRBJ2-5, with 11 bases that match TRBD2. Germline trimming cut 4 bases from V and 4 bases from J; bases unmatched to any gene: 14. Germline CDR1 reads MDHEN; CDR2 reads SYDVKM. The CDR3 is 18 residues long. The CDR3 bases are TGTGCCAGCAGTTCCGAACTAGCGGGAGAGTACCCTATAGAGACCCAGTACTTC. Protein sequence: CASSSELAGEYPIETQYF.

V usage is TRBV7-3 and J usage is TRBJ1-2, with a tentative D call TRBD1 (5 bases). With 1 base removed from V and 4 bases from J, the gap between germline ends came to 22 bases. The CDR3 loop spans 18 amino acids. Looked up from germline, CDR1 is SGHTA and CDR2 is FQGTGA. The CDR3 region is CASSLSPGVRGSGYGYTF. The CDR3, as DNA: TGTGCCAGCAGCTTAAGCCCGGGGGTGAGGGGAAGCGGCTATGGCTACACCTTC. The full variable domain, in which reference TRBV7-3 and TRBJ1-2 provide the parts outside the CDR3, is GAGVSQTPSNKVTEKGKYVELRCDPISGHTALYWYRQSLGQGPEFLIYFQGTGAADDSGLPNDRFFAVRPEGSVSTLKIQRTERGDSAVYLCASSLSPGVRGSGYGYTFGSGTRLTVV.

This chain uses TRBV16 with TRBJ1-2, with D unclear. This CDR3 has 15 residues. The V and J ends lost 5 bases and 7 bases respectively, with 20 bases between them. Germline V gives CDR1 KGHSY, CDR2 FQNENV. CDR3 region: CASSSYGFSTGGYTF. DNA of the CDR3: TGTGCCAGCAGCTCCTACGGGTTCTCTACGGGTGGCTACACCTTC.